The 2 T cell receptor beta chains reported below all come from one sample, sequenced in a study of OX40 agonist ivuxolimab in advanced cancers. Preparation of the library involved the immunoSEQ multiplex PCR assay. TCRdb retrieved this table from immuneACCESS and kept in-frame rearrangements only. Not all clones are present; in checked studies, unresolved V genes account for under half, and no reason is known for the remainder. This sample holds fewer than 110,000 clones; approximately 89% were observed only once. About 1.2% of the sample comes from the top ten. The specimen comprised CD4+ or CD8+ T cells sorted from blood, sampled in a trial of the OX40 agonist ivuxolimab. The receptor set was obtained from an adult with an advanced solid tumor such as melanoma, head and neck, liver or kidney cancer.

This clone occurred once. The V and J genes are TRBV7-2 and TRBJ2-3; no reliable D call. Trimming left V 1 base short and J 4 bases short, with 9 bases between. From germline, CDR1 is SGHTA and CDR2 FQGNSA. This CDR3 has 14 residues. CDR3 nucleotide sequence: TGTGCCAGCAGCTTAGTTGCTAGTCCAGATACGCAGTATTTT. It translates to CASSLVASPDTQYF.

The genes are TRBV28 and TRBJ1-4, with D tentatively TRBD1 (6 bases). The CDR3 covers 15 residues. Germline-derived CDR1 and CDR2 are MDHEN and SYDVKM. With 6 bases removed from V and 4 bases from J, the gap between germline ends came to 15 bases. The chain's CDR3 is CASRLTGLVNEKLFF. CDR3 DNA: TGTGCCAGCAGATTGACAGGACTAGTTAATGAAAAACTGTTTTTT.